This entry describes one T cell receptor (beta chain). The data were taken from a study of T cells in Graves' hyperthyroidism and ophthalmopathy. The hyperthyroidism was newly diagnosed and had lasted under 2 months; the patients were aged 18 to 65. Not enrolled were patients with uncontrolled infection, other autoimmune disease, pregnancy or lactation. V was trimmed by 8 bases and J by 4 bases, leaving 14 bases between them. Germline CDR1 reads SNHLY; CDR2 reads FYNNEI. There are 13 residues in the CDR3. Amplification of TCR beta CDR3 regions was performed using RNA transcripts as template. TCR CDR3 underwent first-round RT-PCR with the HTBI primer set. TCRdb analysed the multiplex PCR reads with MiXCR anew, one entry per CDR3 protein. The table records 700,000 to 850,000 distinct CDR3 sequences, just over 35% of them present only once.

This receptor was obtained from a woman aged 40 to 50 with Graves' hyperthyroidism. This chain uses TRBV2 with TRBJ1-2; the D gene is possibly TRBD1 (6 bases). Sequenced material: blood. CDR3 DNA sequence: TGTGCCAGCCCCCGGACAGCTCTCTATGGCTACACCTTC. It yields the protein CASPRTALYGYTF.